A selection of T cell receptor beta chains follows, all from one sample in a study of identical twins. MiXCR, run by TCRdb on the 5' RACE reads, gives a single entry per CDR3 protein. The repertoire has some 1,700,000 distinct CDR3 sequences, under 35% of them found once; the top ten carry under 0.35%. Sample: cord blood. These receptors were taken from a newborn girl in good health. The CDR3 runs from the conserved cysteine through the conserved F or W. A D gene is named only where the DNA matches it firmly. The listing skips clone size in some rows; elsewhere it reads once, few, many or a size class.

j_call: TRBJ1-4; clone_size: NA; d_call: NA; v_call: TRBV20-1; cdr3_aa: CSARDRMFRRSTNEKLFF; cdr3_nt: TGCAGTGCTAGAGATCGAATGTTCCGGAGGAGCACAAATGAAAAACTGTTTTTT
j_call: TRBJ1-1; clone_size: NA; d_call: NA; v_call: TRBV21-1; cdr3_aa: CASRLTGGGCTEAFF; cdr3_nt: TGTGCCAGCAGACTTACAGGGGGCGGATGTACTGAAGCTTTCTTT
j_call: TRBJ2-2; clone_size: NA; d_call: TRBD1; v_call: TRBV5-4; cdr3_aa: CASSPRDSANTGELFF; cdr3_nt: TGTGCCAGCAGCCCGAGGGACAGCGCGAACACCGGGGAGCTGTTTTTT
j_call: TRBJ2-1; clone_size: NA; d_call: NA; v_call: TRBV4-2; cdr3_aa: CASSLGDKDNEQFF; cdr3_nt: TGTGCCAGCAGCCTAGGCGACAAAGACAATGAGCAGTTCTTC
j_call: TRBJ2-1; clone_size: NA; d_call: TRBD1; v_call: TRBV6-6; cdr3_aa: CASSYSLDRGENEQFF; cdr3_nt: TGTGCCAGCAGTTACTCGTTGGACAGGGGCGAAAATGAGCAGTTCTTC
j_call: TRBJ2-3; clone_size: once; d_call: TRBD2; v_call: TRBV12-3/TRBV12-4; cdr3_aa: CASSFYGLAGPYGVTDTEYF; cdr3_nt: TGTGCCAGCAGTTTCTACGGACTAGCGGGACCCTATGGCGTCACAGATACGGAGTATTTT
j_call: TRBJ2-2; clone_size: NA; d_call: TRBD2; v_call: TRBV4-1; cdr3_aa: CASSRGILASGTTNTGELFF; cdr3_nt: TGCGCCAGCAGCCGAGGTATCTTAGCGTCCGGGACTACGAACACCGGGGAGCTGTTTTTT
j_call: TRBJ2-5; clone_size: NA; d_call: NA; v_call: TRBV6-1; cdr3_aa: CASHRRDQETQYF; cdr3_nt: TGTGCCAGCCATCGCAGAGACCAAGAGACCCAGTACTTC
j_call: TRBJ2-3; clone_size: NA; d_call: TRBD1; v_call: TRBV24-1; cdr3_aa: CATSDGTGVYTDTQYF; cdr3_nt: TGTGCCACCAGTGATGGGACAGGGGTTTACACCGATACGCAGTATTTT
j_call: TRBJ2-3; clone_size: NA; d_call: NA; v_call: TRBV28; cdr3_aa: CASSPGTRTGTDTQYF; cdr3_nt: TGTGCCAGCAGTCCAGGTACCCGGACCGGCACAGATACGCAGTATTTT
j_call: TRBJ2-7; clone_size: NA; d_call: TRBD1; v_call: TRBV2; cdr3_aa: CASTEVPGQVGYEQYF; cdr3_nt: TGTGCCAGCACCGAGGTTCCGGGACAGGTCGGCTACGAGCAGTACTTC
j_call: TRBJ1-3; clone_size: NA; d_call: TRBD1; v_call: TRBV7-8; cdr3_aa: CASSPPGGSGNTIYF; cdr3_nt: TGTGCCAGCAGCCCGCCAGGGGGATCCGGAAACACCATATATTTT
j_call: TRBJ1-1; clone_size: NA; d_call: NA; v_call: TRBV7-2; cdr3_aa: CASRTTEDTEAFF; cdr3_nt: TGTGCCAGCAGAACTACAGAGGACACTGAAGCTTTCTTT
j_call: TRBJ2-3; clone_size: NA; d_call: TRBD2; v_call: TRBV5-1; cdr3_aa: CASSLRTSVRSSTDTQYF; cdr3_nt: TGCGCCAGCAGCCTCCGGACTAGCGTGAGGTCTAGCACAGATACGCAGTATTTT
j_call: TRBJ2-5; clone_size: few; d_call: NA; v_call: TRBV28; cdr3_aa: CASSFSLTANRPQETQYF; cdr3_nt: TGTGCCAGCAGTTTCTCACTAACGGCGAACAGACCCCAAGAGACCCAGTACTTC
j_call: TRBJ2-3; clone_size: many; d_call: NA; v_call: TRBV6-6; cdr3_aa: CASSHRVLTDTQYF; cdr3_nt: TGTGCCAGCAGTCACAGGGTCCTCACAGATACGCAGTATTTT
j_call: TRBJ1-2; clone_size: NA; d_call: NA; v_call: TRBV13; cdr3_aa: CASSLGRELYGYTF; cdr3_nt: TGTGCCAGCAGCTTAGGCAGGGAGCTCTATGGCTACACCTTC
j_call: TRBJ2-7; clone_size: NA; d_call: TRBD1; v_call: TRBV3-1; cdr3_aa: CASSHRGQHEQYF; cdr3_nt: TGTGCCAGCAGCCACAGGGGGCAACACGAGCAGTACTTC
j_call: TRBJ1-6; clone_size: NA; d_call: NA; v_call: TRBV7-9; cdr3_aa: CASSEGGKVGNMGSPLHF; cdr3_nt: TGTGCCAGCAGCGAAGGAGGGAAGGTCGGCAATATGGGTTCACCCCTCCACTTT
j_call: TRBJ2-7; clone_size: NA; d_call: TRBD2; v_call: TRBV3-1; cdr3_aa: CASSQDPLASGEQYF; cdr3_nt: TGTGCCAGCAGCCAAGATCCACTAGCGTCGGGTGAGCAGTACTTC
j_call: TRBJ2-3; clone_size: few; d_call: NA; v_call: TRBV5-6; cdr3_aa: CASSLFPGLGTDTQYF; cdr3_nt: TGTGCCAGCAGCTTGTTTCCGGGTTTAGGCACAGATACGCAGTATTTT
j_call: TRBJ2-7; clone_size: few; d_call: TRBD2; v_call: TRBV6-5; cdr3_aa: CASRPWTSGILEQYF; cdr3_nt: TGTGCCAGCAGGCCCTGGACTAGCGGGATCCTCGAGCAGTACTTC
j_call: TRBJ1-3; clone_size: NA; d_call: TRBD1; v_call: TRBV7-8; cdr3_aa: CASSRDRVDPGTGNTIYF; cdr3_nt: TGTGCCAGCAGCCGGGACAGGGTTGATCCGGGAACTGGAAACACCATATATTTT
j_call: TRBJ1-2; clone_size: NA; d_call: NA; v_call: TRBV27; cdr3_aa: CATQARRTGDYGYTF; cdr3_nt: TGTGCCACCCAAGCTAGGAGAACTGGGGACTATGGCTACACCTTC
j_call: TRBJ2-1; clone_size: NA; d_call: NA; v_call: TRBV15; cdr3_aa: CATSRGGVSSYNEQFF; cdr3_nt: TGTGCCACCAGCAGAGGGGGGGTTAGCTCCTACAATGAGCAGTTCTTC
j_call: TRBJ1-6; clone_size: NA; d_call: NA; v_call: TRBV5-1; cdr3_aa: CASSFNSRGNNSPLHF; cdr3_nt: TGCGCCAGCAGCTTTAACTCCCGTGGAAATAATTCACCCCTCCACTTT
j_call: TRBJ2-1; clone_size: NA; d_call: NA; v_call: TRBV12-3/TRBV12-4; cdr3_aa: CASSFATGIGNNEQFF; cdr3_nt: TGTGCCAGCAGTTTTGCGACAGGTATAGGGAACAATGAGCAGTTCTTC
j_call: TRBJ1-4; clone_size: few; d_call: NA; v_call: TRBV20-1; cdr3_aa: CSARRTASNEKLFF; cdr3_nt: TGCAGTGCTAGAAGGACAGCTAGTAATGAAAAACTGTTTTTT
j_call: TRBJ1-6; clone_size: NA; d_call: NA; v_call: TRBV7-6; cdr3_aa: CASSRTRANNSPLHF; cdr3_nt: TGTGCCAGCAGCCGCACTAGGGCCAATAATTCACCCCTCCACTTT
j_call: TRBJ2-5; clone_size: NA; d_call: NA; v_call: TRBV12-3/TRBV12-4; cdr3_aa: CASSLALYNEQYF; cdr3_nt: TGTGCCAGCAGTTTAGCGCTCTACAATGAGCAGTACTTC
j_call: TRBJ2-7; clone_size: NA; d_call: TRBD1; v_call: TRBV20-1; cdr3_aa: CSANPGQGHTNEQYF; cdr3_nt: TGCAGTGCTAACCCCGGACAGGGCCATACCAATGAGCAGTACTTC
j_call: TRBJ2-3; clone_size: few; d_call: TRBD2; v_call: TRBV7-2; cdr3_aa: CASSFQATSGATTDTQYF; cdr3_nt: TGTGCCAGCAGCTTCCAAGCAACTAGCGGGGCTACCACAGATACGCAGTATTTT
j_call: TRBJ2-1; clone_size: few; d_call: NA; v_call: TRBV6-2/TRBV6-3; cdr3_aa: CASSYLRAVYNEQFF; cdr3_nt: TGTGCCAGCAGTTACCTAAGGGCAGTCTACAATGAGCAGTTCTTC
j_call: TRBJ2-4; clone_size: NA; d_call: NA; v_call: TRBV20-1; cdr3_aa: CSASPTPYNEQYF; cdr3_nt: TGCAGTGCTAGTCCGACTCCCTACAATGAGCAGTACTTC
j_call: TRBJ2-3; clone_size: few; d_call: TRBD2; v_call: TRBV11-1; cdr3_aa: CASSWASGGISTDTQYF; cdr3_nt: TGTGCCAGCAGCTGGGCTAGCGGGGGGATTAGCACAGATACGCAGTATTTT
j_call: TRBJ2-7; clone_size: NA; d_call: NA; v_call: TRBV6-5; cdr3_aa: CVSSYRRDGPYEQYF; cdr3_nt: TGTGTCAGCAGTTACCGACGGGACGGACCCTACGAGCAGTACTTC
j_call: TRBJ1-1; clone_size: NA; d_call: NA; v_call: TRBV28; cdr3_aa: CASSSRGTVGCEAFF; cdr3_nt: TGTGCCAGCAGTTCCCGTGGGACGGTCGGTTGTGAAGCTTTCTTT
j_call: TRBJ2-1; clone_size: few; d_call: TRBD2; v_call: TRBV20-1; cdr3_aa: CSARGLPGLANNEQFF; cdr3_nt: TGCAGTGCTAGAGGGCTTCCGGGACTAGCGAACAATGAGCAGTTCTTC
j_call: TRBJ1-2; clone_size: few; d_call: NA; v_call: TRBV21-1; cdr3_aa: CASRDPGQGIYGYTF; cdr3_nt: TGTGCCAGCAGGGACCCGGGACAGGGCATATATGGCTACACCTTC
j_call: TRBJ2-3; clone_size: NA; d_call: NA; v_call: TRBV2; cdr3_aa: CASSVGVRGTDTQYF; cdr3_nt: TGTGCCAGCAGTGTCGGGGTGAGGGGCACAGATACGCAGTATTTT
j_call: TRBJ1-2; clone_size: many; d_call: NA; v_call: TRBV6-5; cdr3_aa: CASSPIPSALYGYTF; cdr3_nt: TGTGCCAGCAGTCCCATACCTTCGGCCCTCTATGGCTACACCTTC
j_call: TRBJ2-3; clone_size: NA; d_call: NA; v_call: TRBV5-1; cdr3_aa: CASGRRYTDTQYF; cdr3_nt: TGCGCCAGCGGCCGACGATACACAGATACGCAGTATTTT
j_call: TRBJ2-2; clone_size: NA; d_call: NA; v_call: TRBV10-3; cdr3_aa: CAVRTKGPDTGELFF; cdr3_nt: TGTGCCGTCAGGACTAAGGGCCCCGACACCGGGGAGCTGTTTTTT
j_call: TRBJ1-2; clone_size: NA; d_call: TRBD1; v_call: TRBV4-1; cdr3_aa: CASSQVPGQGYGYTF; cdr3_nt: TGCGCCAGCAGCCAAGTTCCGGGACAGGGTTATGGCTACACCTTC
j_call: TRBJ1-5; clone_size: many; d_call: NA; v_call: TRBV12-3/TRBV12-4; cdr3_aa: CASSFDSNQPQHF; cdr3_nt: TGTGCCAGCAGTTTTGATAGCAATCAGCCCCAGCATTTT
j_call: TRBJ2-7; clone_size: many; d_call: TRBD2; v_call: TRBV2; cdr3_aa: CASRPTSGSYEQYF; cdr3_nt: TGTGCCAGCAGGCCGACTAGCGGCTCCTACGAGCAGTACTTC
j_call: TRBJ2-7; clone_size: NA; d_call: TRBD2; v_call: TRBV7-6; cdr3_aa: CASSPLAGGSSYEQYF; cdr3_nt: TGTGCCAGCAGCCCTTTAGCGGGGGGCAGCTCCTACGAGCAGTACTTC
j_call: TRBJ2-7; clone_size: many; d_call: NA; v_call: TRBV28; cdr3_aa: CASSLGHRLSYEQYF; cdr3_nt: TGTGCCAGCAGTTTGGGACATCGGCTCTCCTACGAGCAGTACTTC
j_call: TRBJ2-7; clone_size: once; d_call: NA; v_call: TRBV24-1; cdr3_aa: CATSSLTTGNNEQYF; cdr3_nt: TGTGCCACCAGTTCCCTTACGACAGGTAACAATGAGCAGTACTTC
j_call: TRBJ2-5; clone_size: NA; d_call: TRBD2; v_call: TRBV28; cdr3_aa: CASSEAGDLQETQYF; cdr3_nt: TGTGCCAGCAGTGAAGCGGGGGACCTCCAAGAGACCCAGTACTTC
j_call: TRBJ1-2; clone_size: NA; d_call: NA; v_call: TRBV6-2/TRBV6-3; cdr3_aa: CASSYEGSYTF; cdr3_nt: TGTGCCAGCAGTTATGAGGGGAGCTACACCTTC
j_call: TRBJ2-1; clone_size: few; d_call: TRBD2; v_call: TRBV12-3/TRBV12-4; cdr3_aa: CASRVVAGGNSYNEQFF; cdr3_nt: TGTGCCAGCAGAGTCGTAGCGGGGGGGAACTCCTACAATGAGCAGTTCTTC
j_call: TRBJ2-5; clone_size: NA; d_call: TRBD2; v_call: TRBV20-1; cdr3_aa: CSAGTSGGQETQYF; cdr3_nt: TGCAGTGCAGGGACTAGCGGAGGGCAAGAGACCCAGTACTTC
j_call: TRBJ2-7; clone_size: few; d_call: TRBD2; v_call: TRBV20-1; cdr3_aa: CSRRREGFHEQYF; cdr3_nt: TGCAGTAGGAGGCGGGAGGGTTTCCACGAGCAGTACTTC
j_call: TRBJ2-3; clone_size: NA; d_call: TRBD1; v_call: TRBV27; cdr3_aa: CASSRGGPSTDTQYF; cdr3_nt: TGTGCCAGCAGTCGAGGGGGCCCAAGCACAGATACGCAGTATTTT